The clone carrying this TCR beta chain appeared many times. Its antigen is not identified. Germline V lookup: CDR1 SGHRS, CDR2 YFSETQ. This CDR3 has 12 residues. V was clipped by 0 bases and J by 7 bases, with 7 bases between them. Regarding treatment: oral pan-JAK inhibitor, 5-10 mg twice daily. This sample was included in a study of CD8+ T cells in alopecia areata. Study summary: Each day, treated patients took oral tofacitinib twice, at 5 to 10 mg per dose.

RNA was isolated and reverse transcribed to cDNA, the sequencing template. Libraries were prepared by immunoSEQ multiplex PCR; TCRdb keeps only in-frame clonotypes and omits some of them. The data show over 70,000 clones, 66% seen once. Study-level findings and limits: More clonal than normal scalp was lesional scalp, particularly alopecia totalis/universalis.

This TCR came from a human donor with alopecia areata. The genes are TRBV5-1 and TRBJ1-2, with D unresolved. The specimen was CD8+ T cells sorted from blood, collected at week 24, from a patient treated with tofacitinib. DNA for the CDR3: TGCGCCAGCAGCTTGGCTGGGTTTGGCTACACCTTC. This encodes CASSLAGFGYTF.